These 23 T cell receptor beta chains share one sample of origin, sequenced in a study of T cells in Graves' hyperthyroidism and ophthalmopathy. TCR beta CDR3 sequences were amplified from RNA transcripts. A first-round RT-PCR of the TCR CDR3 used the HTBI primer set. TCRdb independently ran MiXCR on the multiplex PCR reads; one entry per CDR3 protein. This table has 150,000 to 200,000 distinct CDR3 sequences, over 15% appearing once. Material: blood. The receptor source for this set is a woman between 50 and 59 years old with Graves' hyperthyroidism.

The rearrangement joins TRBV7-9 to TRBJ2-7, with 9 bases aligning to TRBD1. This CDR3 is 14 amino acids long. V trimming: 3 bases; J trimming: 7 bases; junction bases outside the gene matches: 7. In germline, CDR1 is SEHNR, CDR2 FQNEAQ (reference sequence). CDR3 region: CASSLKQGAWEQYF. CDR3 in DNA: TGTGCCAGCAGCTTGAAACAGGGGGCGTGGGAGCAGTACTTC.

This clonotype appeared a few times. The DNA for the CDR3 is TGTGCCAGCAGTTACTCGATGTGGGGCCAAGAGACCCAGTACTTC. Encoded protein: CASSYSMWGQETQYF. V gene TRBV6-5 combines with J gene TRBJ2-5, with unresolved D. The V and J ends lost 0 bases and 1 base respectively, with 9 bases between them. This CDR3 has 15 amino acids. Germline CDR1 and CDR2: MNHEY and SVGAGI.

In this sample, this clonotype turned up many times. This chain joins TRBV18 and TRBJ1-1, with D hard to call. This CDR3 comprises 12 residues. Germline V lookup: CDR1 KGHSH, CDR2 LQKENI. V lost 4 bases and J lost 2, with 5 bases in between. The CDR3 region is CASSHRNTEAFF. CDR3 nucleotides: TGTGCCAGCTCACACCGAAACACTGAAGCTTTCTTT.

This clonotype turned up a few times. Just one base apart from a much larger clone, this may be a read error. The rearrangement links TRBV7-8 to TRBJ1-1; D possibly corresponds to TRBD1 (5 bases). The germline gives CDR1 SGHVS, CDR2 FQNEAQ. The length of the CDR3 is 12 residues. This chain's CDR3 is CASSTGTAVTSF. The CDR3, as DNA: TGTGCCAGCAGCACTGGGACGGCTGTAACTTCCTTT.

This clonotype turned up a few times. The V call is TRBV14, the J call TRBJ2-3, with D tentatively TRBD2 (5 bases). V lost 3 bases, J lost 5 bases, and 12 bases lay in between. Germline lookup yields CDR1 SGHDN and CDR2 FVKESK. There are 14 residues in the CDR3. The CDR3 sequence is CASSHLTRKDTQYF. CDR3 in DNA: TGTGCCAGCAGCCACCTCACTAGAAAAGATACGCAGTATTTT.

This rearrangement joins TRBV5-1 to TRBJ2-7; D remains ambiguous. V was trimmed by 3 bases and J by 5 bases, leaving 9 bases between them. Germline V gene data show CDR1 as SGHRS and CDR2 as YFSETQ. The CDR3 has 12 amino acids. CDR3 bases: TGCGCCAGCAGCTCCTGGGTCAACGAGCAGTACTTC. Its translation is CASSSWVNEQYF. Variable domain in full (rest from reference TRBV5-1 and TRBJ2-7): KAGVTQTPRYLIKTRGQQVTLSCSPISGHRSVSWYQQTPGQGLQFLFEYFSETQRNKGNFPGRFSGRQFSNSRSEMNVSTLELGDSALYLCASSSWVNEQYFGPGTRLTVT.

This clonotype was detected ten times or more. The V gene is TRBV6-1, the J gene TRBJ2-1; 8 nucleotides align to TRBD1. With V trimmed by 5 bases and J by 7 bases, 10 bases remained unmatched. This CDR3 has 15 amino acids. Germline V gene lookup returns CDR1 MNHNS and CDR2 SASEGT. The CDR3 spells CASSTDRGRGNEQFF. The DNA of the CDR3 is TGTGCCAGCAGTACCGACAGGGGACGGGGAAATGAGCAGTTCTTC.

This clonotype appeared many times. This chain links TRBV29-1 with TRBJ2-7, with D tentatively TRBD2 (6 bases). The germline V gene has CDR1 SQVTM and CDR2 ANQGSEA. V was shortened by 7 bases and J by 1 base, with 14 bases between the two germline ends. The CDR3 extends over 13 amino acids. CDR3 sequence reads: CSGVTGDSYEQYF. In nucleotides, the CDR3 is TGCAGCGGTGTGACGGGGGATTCCTACGAGCAGTACTTC.

This clonotype was seen repeatedly, ten times or more. V and J are TRBV7-2 and TRBJ2-1, with 8 bases matching TRBD1. The CDR3 sequence is 15 residues long. Germline CDR1 and CDR2: SGHTA and FQGNSA. J gave up 6 bases and V 7 bases, and 11 bases lay outside the gene matches. The chain's CDR3 is CASTIQGGVPNEQFF. The CDR3, as DNA: TGTGCCAGCACCATACAGGGGGGCGTCCCCAATGAGCAGTTCTTC.

On this clonotype itself: No conserved phenylalanine or tryptophan is present at the end of the CDR3, so a read error is the likely explanation. The CDR3 nucleotides read TGTACCAGCAGTTTCGGACCGTCTTACGAGCAGTACCTC. Translated: CTSSFGPSYEQYL. The chain couples TRBV27 to TRBJ2-7; D is unclear. CDR1 and CDR2 (germline): MNHEY, SMNVEV (reference sequence). The CDR3 extends over 13 amino acids.

This CDR3 reads CASTRGLAGGQETQYF. CDR3 nucleotide sequence: TGTGCCAGCACTCGTGGACTAGCGGGGGGACAAGAGACCCAGTACTTC. The chain uses TRBV6-1 and TRBJ2-5; 14 nucleotides match TRBD2. J gave up 2 bases and V 7 bases, and 6 bases lay outside the gene matches. The CDR3 spans 16 residues. Per germline, CDR1 MNHNS and CDR2 SASEGT.

The chain joins TRBV19 to TRBJ2-2; D may match TRBD1 or TRBD2 (5 bases each). V was clipped by 8 bases and J by 6 bases, with 7 bases between them. Germline CDR1 LNHDA, CDR2 SQIVND (reference sequence). The CDR3 covers 11 residues. This CDR3 reads CASGTPGELFF. CDR3 coding DNA: TGTGCCAGTGGGACCCCCGGGGAGCTGTTTTTT.

This clonotype was detected many times. The chain combines TRBV19 with TRBJ2-3, with TRBD2 matching over 9 bases. Germline CDR1 is LNHDA and CDR2 is SQIVND (reference sequence). The CDR3 runs to 16 residues. With 7 bases clipped from V and 0 bases from J, the junction kept 8 bases outside the gene matches. The CDR3 DNA follows: TGTGCCAGTAAACATTGGGCGGGGGGGAGCACAGATACGCAGTATTTT. As protein: CASKHWAGGSTDTQYF.

This clonotype was recorded many times. This chain joins TRBV19 and TRBJ2-5, with D tentatively TRBD1 or TRBD2 (5 bases each). The CDR3 is 13 residues long. Trimming pared 6 bases from V and 1 base from J, leaving 9 bases between. Germline V gives CDR1 LNHDA, CDR2 SQIVND (reference sequence). The CDR3 loop reads CASRDGTQETQYF. The DNA for the CDR3 is TGTGCCAGTAGGGACGGGACCCAAGAGACCCAGTACTTC.

This clonotype was detected only once. In nucleotides, the CDR3 is TGCGCCAGCAGTCTAGCTCCCGCAGATACGCAGTATTTT. Translating it yields CASSLAPADTQYF. This sequence joins TRBV4-1 and TRBJ2-3; TRBD2 is a possible D gene (5 bases). The CDR3 length is 13 residues. From germline, CDR1 is MGHRA and CDR2 YSYEKL. V lost 6 bases, J lost 4 bases, and 11 bases lay in between.

This clonotype has just a few counts. The CDR3 loop reads CASSPTFEGTKNEQFF. In nucleotides, the CDR3 is TGTGCCAGCTCACCAACGTTCGAGGGGACGAAGAATGAGCAGTTCTTC. The chain joins TRBV18 to TRBJ2-1; D may correspond to TRBD1 or TRBD2 (5 bases each). CDR1 KGHSH and CDR2 LQKENI come from the germline V gene. This CDR3 has 16 residues. Deletions cut 2 bases from V and 7 bases from J, with 18 bases between.

In its sample, this clonotype was seen many times. The chain links TRBV7-2 to TRBJ2-3; TRBD2 might be the D (7 bases). V gave up 2 bases and J gave up 4 bases, with 13 bases separating them. Germline lookup yields CDR1 SGHTA and CDR2 FQGNSA. The CDR3 extends over 15 amino acids. The CDR3 protein is CASSLQGRVPDTQYF. DNA for the CDR3: TGTGCCAGCAGCTTACAGGGGAGGGTGCCAGATACGCAGTATTTT.

This clonotype was detected many times. J is TRBJ2-4 and V is TRBV3-1, with 11 bases that match TRBD2. With 4 bases clipped from V and 9 bases from J, the junction kept 5 bases outside the gene matches. The CDR3 contains 14 residues. CDR1 is LGHDT, CDR2 YNNKEL, per germline (reference sequence). As DNA, the CDR3 is TGTGCCAGCAGCCCTAGCGGGGGGATCACCATTCAGTACTTC. As protein: CASSPSGGITIQYF.

The chain links TRBV19 to TRBJ2-5, with 12 bases identical to TRBD2. The CDR3 extends over 15 amino acids. Per the germline V gene, CDR1 is LNHDA and CDR2 is SQIVND (reference sequence). V dropped 4 bases and J dropped 5; count of bases not matched to a gene: 5. CDR3 residues: CASSRTSGVWETQYF. The CDR3 nucleotides are TGTGCCAGTAGTAGGACTAGCGGGGTGTGGGAGACCCAGTACTTC.

This clonotype was counted many times. The gene calls are TRBV5-5 and TRBJ1-1; TRBD1 matches 11 bases. Germline V gene lookup returns CDR1 SGHKS and CDR2 YYEKEE (reference sequence). This CDR3 region has 16 residues. Germline trimming cut 2 bases from V and 10 bases from J; bases unmatched to any gene: 13. Here the CDR3 reads CASSFPGTGGLGPAFF. In DNA form, the CDR3 reads TGTGCCAGCAGCTTCCCCGGGACAGGGGGACTCGGCCCAGCTTTCTTT.

This chain joins TRBV11-1 and TRBJ1-6; D remains ambiguous. The CDR3 consists of 14 residues. Germline V gene lookup returns CDR1 SGHAT and CDR2 FQDESV (reference sequence). Between the trimmed V and J ends, which lost 4 bases and 6 bases, there was a span of 10 bases. The CDR3 here is CASSWRDSNSPLHF. The CDR3 DNA reads TGTGCCAGCAGCTGGCGGGATTCTAATTCACCCCTCCACTTT.

This clonotype was recorded many times. V is TRBV7-2 and J is TRBJ2-7, with 9 bases aligning to TRBD2. CDR3 size: 17 residues. Losses at the gene ends were 2 bases for V and 5 bases for J; bases not matched to a gene: 13. Germline V CDR1 and CDR2: SGHTA, FQGNSA. The CDR3 sequence: CASSLRAGGANLNEQYF. The CDR3 coding sequence is TGTGCCAGCAGCTTAAGAGCGGGGGGCGCAAACCTTAACGAGCAGTACTTC.

This clonotype was seen many times. The V and J genes are TRBV9 and TRBJ2-2; TRBD1 agrees at 9 bases. J gave up 3 bases and V 2 bases, and 2 bases lay outside the gene matches. This CDR3 spans 15 amino acids. Germline assignment: CDR1 SGDLS and CDR2 YYNGEE. DNA of the CDR3: TGTGCCAGCAGCGTGGGACAGGGCCACACCGGGGAGCTGTTTTTT. Amino acid sequence: CASSVGQGHTGELFF.